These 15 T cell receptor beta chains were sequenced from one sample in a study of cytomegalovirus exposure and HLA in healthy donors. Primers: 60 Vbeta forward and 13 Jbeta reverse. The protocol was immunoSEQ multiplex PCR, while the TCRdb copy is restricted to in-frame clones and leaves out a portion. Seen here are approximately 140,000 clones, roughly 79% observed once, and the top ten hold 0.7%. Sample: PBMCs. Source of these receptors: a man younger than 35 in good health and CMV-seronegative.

In DNA form, the CDR3 reads TGTGCCAGTAGTAGTGAGGCGATGAGAGGTCAGCCCCAGCATTTT. It codes for CASSSEAMRGQPQHF. This chain joins TRBV19 and TRBJ1-5; D call uncertain. Trimming took off 4 bases at V and 6 bases at J, with 16 bases between the two ends. CDR1 is LNHDA, CDR2 SQIVND, per germline (reference sequence). The CDR3 sequence is 15 residues long.

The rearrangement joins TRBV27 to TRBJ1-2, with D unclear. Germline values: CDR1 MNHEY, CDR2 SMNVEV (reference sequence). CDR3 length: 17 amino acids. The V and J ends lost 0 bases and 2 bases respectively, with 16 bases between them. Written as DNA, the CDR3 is TGTGCCAGCAGTTTATCATACGCCGCCGGGGTCAACTATGGCTACACCTTC. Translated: CASSLSYAAGVNYGYTF.

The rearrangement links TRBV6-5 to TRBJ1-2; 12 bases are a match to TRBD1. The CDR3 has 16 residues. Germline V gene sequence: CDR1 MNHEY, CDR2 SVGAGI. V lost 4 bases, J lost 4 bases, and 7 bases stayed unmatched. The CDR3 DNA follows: TGTGCCAGCAGTTCCCTGCCGGGACAGGGGGCCTATGGCTACACCTTC. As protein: CASSSLPGQGAYGYTF.

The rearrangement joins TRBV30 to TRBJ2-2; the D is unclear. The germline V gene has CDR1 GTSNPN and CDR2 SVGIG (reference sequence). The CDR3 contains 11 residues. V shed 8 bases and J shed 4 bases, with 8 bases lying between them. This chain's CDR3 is CALVTTGELFF. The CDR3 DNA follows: TGTGCCCTAGTTACCACCGGGGAGCTGTTTTTT.

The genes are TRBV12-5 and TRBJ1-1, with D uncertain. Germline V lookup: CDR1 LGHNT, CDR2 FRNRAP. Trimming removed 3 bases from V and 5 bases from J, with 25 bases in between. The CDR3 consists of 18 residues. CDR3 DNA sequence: TGTGCTAGTGGTTTTTCGGCCGGGGTATCTGCGGGTGTGACTGAAGCTTTCTTT. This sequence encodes CASGFSAGVSAGVTEAFF.

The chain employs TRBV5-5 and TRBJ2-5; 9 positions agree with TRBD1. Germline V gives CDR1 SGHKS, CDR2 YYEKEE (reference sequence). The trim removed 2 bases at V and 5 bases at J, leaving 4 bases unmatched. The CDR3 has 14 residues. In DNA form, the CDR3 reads TGTGCCAGCAGCTTAGACAGGGGGGGGGAGACCCAGTACTTC. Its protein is CASSLDRGGETQYF.

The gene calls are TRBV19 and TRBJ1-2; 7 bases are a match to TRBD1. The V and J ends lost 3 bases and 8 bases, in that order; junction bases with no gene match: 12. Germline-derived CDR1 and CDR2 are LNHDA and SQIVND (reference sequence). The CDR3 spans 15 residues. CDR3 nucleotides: TGTGCCAGTAGTATTGCGACGACAGGGCGCTGGGGCTACACCTTC. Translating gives CASSIATTGRWGYTF.

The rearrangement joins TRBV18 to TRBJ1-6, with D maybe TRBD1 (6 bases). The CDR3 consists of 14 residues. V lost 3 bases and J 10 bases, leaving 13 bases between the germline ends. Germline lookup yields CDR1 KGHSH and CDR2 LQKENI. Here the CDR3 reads CASSPIQGQSPLHF. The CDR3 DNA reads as TGTGCCAGCTCACCTATTCAGGGGCAGTCACCCCTCCACTTT.

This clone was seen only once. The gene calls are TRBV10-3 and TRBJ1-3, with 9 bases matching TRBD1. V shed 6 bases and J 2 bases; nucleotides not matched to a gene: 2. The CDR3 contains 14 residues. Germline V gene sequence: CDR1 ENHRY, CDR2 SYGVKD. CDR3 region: CAIRTGGPGNTIYF. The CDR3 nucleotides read TGTGCCATCAGGACAGGGGGACCTGGAAACACCATATATTTT.

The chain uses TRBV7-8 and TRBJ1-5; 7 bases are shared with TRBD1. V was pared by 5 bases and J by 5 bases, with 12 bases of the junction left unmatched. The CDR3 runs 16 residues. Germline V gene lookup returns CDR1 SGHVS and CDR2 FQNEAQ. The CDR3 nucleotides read TGTGCCAGCAGCCGAGGGAACAGGGGTGGTGATCAGCCCCAGCATTTT. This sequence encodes CASSRGNRGGDQPQHF.

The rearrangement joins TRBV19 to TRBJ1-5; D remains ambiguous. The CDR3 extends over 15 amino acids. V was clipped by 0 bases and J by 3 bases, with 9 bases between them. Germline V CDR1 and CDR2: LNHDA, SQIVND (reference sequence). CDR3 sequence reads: CASSIDRVTNQPQHF. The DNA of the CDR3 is TGTGCCAGTAGTATAGATCGGGTGACCAATCAGCCCCAGCATTTT.

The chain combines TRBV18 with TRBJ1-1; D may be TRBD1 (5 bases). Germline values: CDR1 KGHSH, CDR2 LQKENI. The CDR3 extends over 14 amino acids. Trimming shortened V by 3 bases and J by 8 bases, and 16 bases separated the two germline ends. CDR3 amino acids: CASSPPQATIEAFF. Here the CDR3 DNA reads TGTGCCAGCTCACCGCCACAGGCCACGATCGAAGCTTTCTTT.

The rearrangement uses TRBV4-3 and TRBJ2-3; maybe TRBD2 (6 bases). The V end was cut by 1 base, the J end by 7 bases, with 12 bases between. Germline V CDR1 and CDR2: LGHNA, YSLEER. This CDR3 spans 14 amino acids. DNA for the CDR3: TGCGCCAGCAGCCAAGGACTAAGCGGGTATACGCAGTATTTT. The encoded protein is CASSQGLSGYTQYF.

CDR3 sequence: CASSEPGEKLFF. CDR3 bases: TGTGCCAGCAGCGAACCGGGGGAAAAACTGTTTTTT. The J gene is TRBJ1-4, the V gene TRBV9; no reliable D call. With 3 bases removed from V and 8 bases from J, the gap between germline ends came to 8 bases. Germline CDR1 SGDLS, CDR2 YYNGEE. CDR3 length: 12 amino acids. The full variable domain, its missing parts supplied by reference TRBV9 and TRBJ1-4, is DSGVTQTPKHLITATGQRVTLRCSPRSGDLSVYWYQQSLDQGLQFLIQYYNGEERAKGNILERFSAQQFPDLHSELNLSSLELGDSALYFCASSEPGEKLFFGSGTQLSVL.

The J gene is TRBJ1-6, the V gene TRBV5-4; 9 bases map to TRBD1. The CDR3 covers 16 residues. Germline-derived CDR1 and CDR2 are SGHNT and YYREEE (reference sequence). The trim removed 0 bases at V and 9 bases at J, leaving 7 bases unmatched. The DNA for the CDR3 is TGTGCCAGCAGCTTGGTCGGGACAGGGTACAGTTCACCCCTCCACTTT. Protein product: CASSLVGTGYSSPLHF.